This T cell receptor beta chain stems from a study of blood T cells in healthy people across ages. A sample-barcoded 5' primer and a J-beta primer mix were used in a second PCR of roughly 7 to 12 cycles. There were at least 2.5 million CDR3-containing paired-end reads obtained from each sample. TCRdb reanalysed the 5' RACE reads using MiXCR and keeps one entry per CDR3 protein. The profile shows 790,000 or so distinct CDR3 sequences, just over 55% of them singletons. The extraction recovered at least 5.5 micrograms of total RNA per sample. The study, taken as a whole, reports: Measured against age, TCR beta diversity per million T cells decreased in a roughly linear manner. TCR beta diversity was tightly associated with the proportion of naive T cells.

The germline gives CDR1 SGHTA, CDR2 FQGTGA. The V end was cut by 1 base, the J end by 0 bases, with 11 bases between. This CDR3 is built from 16 residues. This clonotype came up a few times. Its antigen is still unknown. Sample: blood. The receptor was isolated from a man aged 40-50 years in good health. The chain employs TRBV7-3 and TRBJ2-3, with a weak D call TRBD2 (6 bases). This CDR3 reads CASSLMRTTSTDTQYF. CDR3 sequence (DNA): TGTGCCAGCAGCTTAATGCGGACTACTAGCACAGATACGCAGTATTTT.